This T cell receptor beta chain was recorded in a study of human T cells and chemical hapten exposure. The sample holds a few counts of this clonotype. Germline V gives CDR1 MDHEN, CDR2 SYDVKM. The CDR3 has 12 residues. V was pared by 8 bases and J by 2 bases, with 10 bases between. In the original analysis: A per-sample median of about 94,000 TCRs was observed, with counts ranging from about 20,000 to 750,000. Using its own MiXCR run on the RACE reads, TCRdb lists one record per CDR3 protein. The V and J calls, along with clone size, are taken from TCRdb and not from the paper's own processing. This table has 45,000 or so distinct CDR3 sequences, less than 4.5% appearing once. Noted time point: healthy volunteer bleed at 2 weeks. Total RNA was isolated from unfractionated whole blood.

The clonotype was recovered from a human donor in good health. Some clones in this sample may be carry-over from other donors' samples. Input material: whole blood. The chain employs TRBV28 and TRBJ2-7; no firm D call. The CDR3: CASSDAAYEQYF. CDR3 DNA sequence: TGTGCCAGCTCAGATGCCGCCTACGAGCAGTACTTC.